Listed below are T cell receptor beta chains from one sample, sequenced in a study of blood T cell repertoires in COVID-19. This table comes from immunoSEQ multiplex PCR, and its TCRdb copy is limited to in-frame clones, with some not included. The repertoire holds more than 110,000 clones, with 70% to 80% as singletons. The sample taken for sequencing was peripheral blood. The receptors derive from a woman in her forties or fifties with active or convalescent COVID-19. Each CDR3 is given with its conserved first and last residue. A D gene is named only where the DNA matches it firmly. The size entry is marked missing in some rows and otherwise reads once, few, many or a size class.

v_gene	j_gene	abundance	d_gene	CDR3nt	CDR3aa
TRBV4-3	TRBJ2-7	.	TRBD2	TGCGCCAGCAGCCAAGAGACTAGCGAAACCTACGAGCAGTACTTC	CASSQETSETYEQYF
TRBV27	TRBJ2-7	.	.	TGTGCCAGCAGTTTACCCGTGGGACTTCCGGGCTCCGAGCAGTACTTC	CASSLPVGLPGSEQYF
TRBV5-4	TRBJ1-6	.	.	TGTGCCAGCAGCTTGGCAGGAAACTCCTATAATTCACCCCTCCACTTT	CASSLAGNSYNSPLHF
TRBV7-3	TRBJ2-1	few	TRBD2	TGTGCCAGCAGCTTCGGGGGGGCAAACAATGAGCAGTTCTTC	CASSFGGANNEQFF
TRBV30	TRBJ2-7	once	.	TGTGCCTGGAGTGTACTCTACGAGCAGTACTTC	CAWSVLYEQYF
TRBV29-1	TRBJ2-7	.	.	TGCAGCGTTCGAAAGGGGGGGTCCTACTACGAGCAGTACTTC	CSVRKGGSYYEQYF
TRBV15	TRBJ2-1	.	TRBD2	TGTGCCACCAGCAGAGATCCGACTAGCGGGGGGAGATTCTTC	CATSRDPTSGGRFF
TRBV23-1	TRBJ1-6	.	.	TGCGCCAGCAGTCAATCACACAGGTCGCTACCCCTCCACTTT	CASSQSHRSLPLHF
TRBV3-1/TRBV3-2	TRBJ1-1	.	TRBD1	TGTGCCAGCAGGCCAAGGGACAGGAACACTGAAGCTTTCTTT	CASRPRDRNTEAFF
TRBV28	TRBJ1-2	.	.	TGTGCCAGCAGTTTTTCGAACTATGGCTACACCTTC	CASSFSNYGYTF
TRBV2	TRBJ2-2	.	.	TGTGCCAGCAGCTTACGGGGTTTGACCCTGGCCGGGGAGCTGTTTTTT	CASSLRGLTLAGELFF
TRBV11-2	TRBJ2-2	few	.	TGTGCCAGCAGCTTAAGGTCCGGGGCCGGGGAGCTGTTTTTT	CASSLRSGAGELFF
TRBV3-1/TRBV3-2	TRBJ1-2	.	.	TGTGCCAGCAGCCTGTACCCAGGGTCGAGGGGCTACACCTTC	CASSLYPGSRGYTF
TRBV9	TRBJ1-6	.	.	TGTGCCAGCAGCCCAAGGGACTTTTCCTATAATTCACCCCTCCACTTT	CASSPRDFSYNSPLHF
TRBV6-1	TRBJ2-2	.	.	TGTGCCAGCAGTGAAGTTCGGGACGGGGAGCTGTTTTTT	CASSEVRDGELFF
TRBV4-2	TRBJ2-3	.	TRBD2	TGTGCCAGCAGCCCCCCGGGGGGGCGGTCTACCACAGATACGCAGTATTTT	CASSPPGGRSTTDTQYF
TRBV6-1	TRBJ2-7	.	.	TGTGCCAGCAGTTCCCCTAGGACTTCCTACGAGCAGTACTTC	CASSSPRTSYEQYF
TRBV7-2	TRBJ2-5	.	TRBD1	TGTGCCAGCTCCAGGGGGCTTGAAGAGACCCAGTACTTC	CASSRGLEETQYF
TRBV7-2	TRBJ2-7	.	TRBD1	TGTGCCAGCAGCTTCGGGACAGGGTACGACGAGCAGTACTTC	CASSFGTGYDEQYF
TRBV4-3	TRBJ2-2	.	.	TGCGCCAGCAGCCAAGATTTAGCCAGGGGTCGGACCGGGGAGCTGTTTTTT	CASSQDLARGRTGELFF
TRBV14	TRBJ2-7	.	.	TGTGCCAGCAGCCAAGGTTCCGGGACACGGTACTTC	CASSQGSGTRYF
TRBV3-1/TRBV3-2	TRBJ1-2	.	.	TGTGCCAGCAGCCAAGGCAGGGCAGCAAACTATGGCTACACCTTC	CASSQGRAANYGYTF
TRBV27	TRBJ1-4	.	.	TGTGCCAGCAGTGACAGGTTTAATGAAAAACTGTTTTTT	CASSDRFNEKLFF
TRBV9	TRBJ2-5	.	TRBD2	TGTGCCAGCAGCGTGGGGGCAACTAGCGGGGGCCAAGAGACCCAGTACTTC	CASSVGATSGGQETQYF
TRBV11-3	TRBJ2-1	.	TRBD1	TGTGCCAGCAGCTCAGGCCAGGGGGCAAGGAATGAGCAGTTCTTC	CASSSGQGARNEQFF
TRBV29-1	TRBJ1-1	few	TRBD1	TGCAGCGCCGAGGGGGCAGGGGTGGACACTGAAGCTTTCTTT	CSAEGAGVDTEAFF
TRBV28	TRBJ2-7	once	TRBD2	TGTGCCAGCAGTACGGGAGGGGGGGACGAGCAGTACTTC	CASSTGGGDEQYF
TRBV29-1	TRBJ1-2	few	.	TGCAGCGTTGAAGATCGGGGAGGGGACTCTGGCTACACCTTC	CSVEDRGGDSGYTF
TRBV28	TRBJ2-5	once	.	TGTGCCAGCAGTTCCAATATGGAAGGGGTCGGAGAGACCCAGTACTTC	CASSSNMEGVGETQYF
TRBV2	TRBJ2-6	.	TRBD1	TGTGCCAGCAGGGGAGTGGACAGGGCCGCTTACGGGGCCAACGTCCTGACTTTC	CASRGVDRAAYGANVLTF
TRBV5-8	TRBJ1-1	.	.	TGTGCCAGCAGCTTGGCCGACAGAACGAACACTGAAGCTTTCTTT	CASSLADRTNTEAFF
TRBV7-8	TRBJ2-1	few	.	TGTGCCAGCAGCTTTGCGGAAGAGCAGAGCCAGTTCTTC	CASSFAEEQSQFF
TRBV2	TRBJ2-7	.	TRBD1	TGTGCCAGCACCTGGACAGGGGGAGGCGAGCAGTACTTC	CASTWTGGGEQYF
TRBV27	TRBJ1-5	.	TRBD1	TGTGCCAGCAGCCAACAGGGGTCAGGGGGTCAGCCCCAGCATTTT	CASSQQGSGGQPQHF
TRBV19	TRBJ2-6	.	TRBD1	TGTGCCAGTACCCTGACAGGGCCCTCTGGGGCCAACGTCCTGACTTTC	CASTLTGPSGANVLTF
TRBV6-1	TRBJ1-5	.	.	TGTGCCAGCAGTGAAAGAGCGGGGGGCTCGGGCAATCAGCCCCAGCATTTT	CASSERAGGSGNQPQHF
TRBV28	TRBJ1-1	once	.	TGTGCCAGTGTTAGGGGGGGACGGGGGGTGGAAGAAGCTTTCTTT	CASVRGGRGVEEAFF
TRBV30	TRBJ2-4	.	TRBD2	TGTGCCTCCCACCGACTGACTAGCGGGAGCTCTATTCAGTACTTC	CASHRLTSGSSIQYF
TRBV3-1/TRBV3-2	TRBJ2-7	.	.	TGTGCCAGCAGCCACTTCTCCTACGAGCAGTACTTC	CASSHFSYEQYF
TRBV5-6	TRBJ1-3	many	.	TGTGCCAGCAGCCGGAGGCCGGGTACAACTGGAAACACCATATATTTT	CASSRRPGTTGNTIYF
TRBV4-2	TRBJ2-3	.	TRBD2	TGTGCCAGCAGCCAAGAGACTAGCGGACGCACAGATACGCAGTATTTT	CASSQETSGRTDTQYF
TRBV6-2/TRBV6-3	TRBJ2-1	.	TRBD2	TGTGCCAGCAGTTACGGAGCTAGCGGTAACAGGCAGTTCTTC	CASSYGASGNRQFF
TRBV15	TRBJ1-5	.	.	TGTGCCACCAGCAATAACCGGGACAAATCTTATCAGCCCCAGCATTTT	CATSNNRDKSYQPQHF
TRBV18	TRBJ2-3	.	.	TGTGCCAGCTCACCACCGGAGGGTTTAGATACGCAGTATTTT	CASSPPEGLDTQYF
TRBV19	TRBJ1-1	.	.	TGTGCCATTAGCCGGGGTCGGAACACTGAAGCTTTCTTT	CAISRGRNTEAFF
TRBV15	TRBJ1-6	few	TRBD1	TGTGCCACCAGCAGAGACAGGGGGCCACCCCTCCACTTT	CATSRDRGPPLHF
TRBV28	TRBJ2-3	.	.	TGTGCCAGCAGTTCGTGGGAGCCCAGTTCTTCCTACGGCACAGATACGCAGTATTTT	CASSSWEPSSSYGTDTQYF
TRBV7-2	TRBJ1-1	few	TRBD1	TGTGCCAGCAGCCCACGACAGGGGGGGACTGAAGCTTTCTTT	CASSPRQGGTEAFF
TRBV30	TRBJ2-5	.	.	TGTGCCTGGAGTGGGCCGACACACCAAGAGACCCAGTACTTC	CAWSGPTHQETQYF